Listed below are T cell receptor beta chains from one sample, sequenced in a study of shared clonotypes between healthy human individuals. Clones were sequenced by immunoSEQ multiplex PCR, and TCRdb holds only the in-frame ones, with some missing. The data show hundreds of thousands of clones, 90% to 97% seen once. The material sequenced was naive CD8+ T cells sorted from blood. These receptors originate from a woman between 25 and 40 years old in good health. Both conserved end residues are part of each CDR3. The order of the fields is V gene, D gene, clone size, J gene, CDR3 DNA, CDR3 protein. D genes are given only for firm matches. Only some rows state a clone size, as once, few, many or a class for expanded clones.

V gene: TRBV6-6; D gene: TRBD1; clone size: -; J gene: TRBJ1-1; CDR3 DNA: TGTGCCAGCAGAGGAACAGGGGATTCGAACACTGAAGCTTTCTTT; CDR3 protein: CASRGTGDSNTEAFF
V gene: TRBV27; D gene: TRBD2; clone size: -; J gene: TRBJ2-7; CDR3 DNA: TGTGCCAGCAGGGTAGAGGGGGGATCCGGGCTAGCGGGACGCGAGCAGTACTTC; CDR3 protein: CASRVEGGSGLAGREQYF
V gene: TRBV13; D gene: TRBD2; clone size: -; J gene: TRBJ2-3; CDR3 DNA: TGTGCCAGCAGTATAGGGGAGACTAGCGAGAGCACAGATACGCAGTATTTT; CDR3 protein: CASSIGETSESTDTQYF
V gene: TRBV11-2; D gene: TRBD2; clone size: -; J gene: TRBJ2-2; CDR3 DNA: TGTGCCAGCAGCTTACGCGGGAGGGCCCGGACCGGGGAGCTGTTTTTT; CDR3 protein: CASSLRGRARTGELFF
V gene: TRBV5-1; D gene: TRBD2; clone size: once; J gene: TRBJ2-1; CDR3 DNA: TGCGCCAGCAGCTTAAACAAAGCGGGAGGGCCCTACAATGAGCAGTTCTTC; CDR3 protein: CASSLNKAGGPYNEQFF
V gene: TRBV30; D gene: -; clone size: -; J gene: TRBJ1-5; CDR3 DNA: TGTGCCTGGAGTGTAGAAGGGTACAATCAGCCCCAGCATTTT; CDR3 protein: CAWSVEGYNQPQHF
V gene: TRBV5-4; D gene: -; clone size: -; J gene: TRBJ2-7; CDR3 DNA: TGTGCCAGCAGCTTGGCCCCAGACTACGAGCAGTACTTC; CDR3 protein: CASSLAPDYEQYF
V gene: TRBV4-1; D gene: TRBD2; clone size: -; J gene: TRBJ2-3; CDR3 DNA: TGCGCCAGCAGCCCGGGACTAGCAACAGATACGCAGTATTTT; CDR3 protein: CASSPGLATDTQYF
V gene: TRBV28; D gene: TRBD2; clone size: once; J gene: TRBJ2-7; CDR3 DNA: TGTGCCAGCAGTCCCCCGGGGGAGCGGGAGGAGGCCTACGAGCAGTACTTC; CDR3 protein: CASSPPGEREEAYEQYF
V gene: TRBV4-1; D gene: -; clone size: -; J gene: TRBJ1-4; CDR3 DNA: TGCGCCAGCAGCCACCAAGTAGAAAAACTGTTTTTT; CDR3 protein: CASSHQVEKLFF
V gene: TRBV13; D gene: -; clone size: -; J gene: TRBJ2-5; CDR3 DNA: TGTGCCAGCAGCTTAGGTACTCGGGAAGAGACCCAGTACTTC; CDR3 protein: CASSLGTREETQYF
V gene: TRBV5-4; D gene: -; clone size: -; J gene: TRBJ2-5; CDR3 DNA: TGTGCCAGCAGCTTTTTTTTAGAGGGACGGGAGACCCAGTACTTC; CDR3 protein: CASSFFLEGRETQYF
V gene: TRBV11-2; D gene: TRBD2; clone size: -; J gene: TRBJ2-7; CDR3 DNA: TGTGCCAGCAGCTTCGACAGGACTAGCGGATACGAGCAGTACTTC; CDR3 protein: CASSFDRTSGYEQYF
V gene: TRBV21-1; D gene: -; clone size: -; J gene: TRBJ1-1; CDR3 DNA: TGTGCCAGCAGCATCGGCCCCGAAGAAGCTTTCTTT; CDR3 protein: CASSIGPEEAFF
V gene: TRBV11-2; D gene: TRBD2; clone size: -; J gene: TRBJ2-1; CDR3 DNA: TGTGCCAGCAGCCTGACTAGCGTAACAAGCTCCTACAATGAGCAGTTCTTC; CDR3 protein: CASSLTSVTSSYNEQFF
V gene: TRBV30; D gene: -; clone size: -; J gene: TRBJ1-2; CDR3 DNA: TGTGCCTGGAGGACCGACGGACTGGGGGGCTACACCTTC; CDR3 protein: CAWRTDGLGGYTF